One and the same sample provided the 8 T cell receptor beta chains below, sequenced in a study of cytomegalovirus exposure and HLA in healthy donors. Repertoires were generated with immunoSEQ multiplex PCR, while TCRdb's copy carries only in-frame clones and drops some. The sample holds about 200,000 clones, roughly 82% seen once. The sample was PBMCs. All receptors come from a woman in her twenties or thirties in good health and CMV-seropositive.

This clone was seen a few times. The genes are TRBV4-2 and TRBJ1-4; D not certain. The CDR3 runs 13 residues. The germline V gene encodes CDR1 LGHNA and CDR2 YNFKEQ. V lost 1 base, J lost 6 bases, and 6 bases lay in between. For the CDR3, the DNA is TGTGCCAGCAGCCAAGCCCGAGATGAAAAACTGTTTTTT. This codes for CASSQARDEKLFF.

The rearrangement links TRBV4-1 to TRBJ2-7; 9 nucleotides align to TRBD2. The germline gives CDR1 MGHRA, CDR2 YSYEKL. This CDR3 has 13 residues. V lost 6 bases to trimming and J lost 6 bases; unmatched junction nucleotides: 6. The CDR3, as DNA: TGCGCCAGCAGATTAGCGGGAGAATCCGAGCAGTACTTC. It specifies CASRLAGESEQYF.

CDR3 loop: CASSGKTGVGWEKLFF. CDR3 in DNA: TGTGCCAGCAGTGGGAAAACAGGGGTCGGTTGGGAAAAACTGTTTTTT. The gene calls are TRBV2 and TRBJ1-4, with 7 bases aligning to TRBD1. CDR1 and CDR2 from the germline V gene are SNHLY and FYNNEI. This CDR3 region has 16 residues. Unmatched junction bases numbered 13, after V lost 4 bases and J lost 8 bases. Based on the CDR3 plus reference TRBV2 and TRBJ1-4, the full variable domain is EPEVTQTPSHQVTQMGQEVILRCVPISNHLYFYWYRQILGQKVEFLVSFYNNEISEKSEIFDDQFSVERPDGSNFTLKIRSTKLEDSAMYFCASSGKTGVGWEKLFFGSGTQLSVL.

The V call is TRBV14, the J call TRBJ2-3, with D possibly matching TRBD2 (6 bases). This CDR3 comprises 15 residues. V lost 0 bases and J 8 bases, leaving 15 bases between the germline ends. Germline V gene lookup returns CDR1 SGHDN and CDR2 FVKESK. CDR3 sequence: CASSQDSGDWGTQYF. DNA for the CDR3: TGTGCCAGCAGCCAAGATAGCGGAGACTGGGGTACGCAGTATTTT.

This clone has just a few counts. The chain couples TRBV5-4 to TRBJ1-2; TRBD1 aligns across 10 bases. Per germline, CDR1 SGHNT and CDR2 YYREEE (reference sequence). V lost 4 bases, J lost 5 bases, and 2 bases stayed unmatched. The CDR3 sequence is 13 residues long. The CDR3 DNA follows: TGTGCCAGCAGCCCGGACAGGGGGTATGGCTACACCTTC. This encodes CASSPDRGYGYTF.

CDR3 in amino acids: CASSLDDRHQPQHF. The CDR3 DNA reads as TGTGCCAGCAGCTTGGATGACAGGCATCAGCCCCAGCATTTT. V gene TRBV5-8 combines with J gene TRBJ1-5; a weak D match, TRBD1 (6 bases). Germline V gene sequence: CDR1 SGHTS, CDR2 YDEGEE. The V and J ends lost 0 bases and 5 bases respectively, with 9 bases between them. CDR3 length: 14 amino acids.

The V and J genes are TRBV7-2 and TRBJ2-7; maybe TRBD2 (6 bases). Between the trimmed V and J ends, which lost 2 bases and 0 bases, there was a span of 14 bases. The CDR3 contains 16 residues. Germline V gene lookup returns CDR1 SGHTA and CDR2 FQGNSA. The CDR3 region has the DNA TGTGCCAGCAGCTTATCAACGGCGGGAAGCTCCTACGAGCAGTACTTC. Translation gives CASSLSTAGSSYEQYF.

V usage is TRBV6-6 and J usage is TRBJ1-1; TRBD1 matches at 7 bases. The CDR3 contains 14 residues. Germline V lookup: CDR1 MNHNY, CDR2 SVGAGI (reference sequence). J was trimmed by 4 bases and V by 7 bases; bases with no gene match: 9. The CDR3 bases are TGTGCCAGCAATCCAGGGGGGCTGGGCACTGAAGCTTTCTTT. Protein: CASNPGGLGTEAFF.